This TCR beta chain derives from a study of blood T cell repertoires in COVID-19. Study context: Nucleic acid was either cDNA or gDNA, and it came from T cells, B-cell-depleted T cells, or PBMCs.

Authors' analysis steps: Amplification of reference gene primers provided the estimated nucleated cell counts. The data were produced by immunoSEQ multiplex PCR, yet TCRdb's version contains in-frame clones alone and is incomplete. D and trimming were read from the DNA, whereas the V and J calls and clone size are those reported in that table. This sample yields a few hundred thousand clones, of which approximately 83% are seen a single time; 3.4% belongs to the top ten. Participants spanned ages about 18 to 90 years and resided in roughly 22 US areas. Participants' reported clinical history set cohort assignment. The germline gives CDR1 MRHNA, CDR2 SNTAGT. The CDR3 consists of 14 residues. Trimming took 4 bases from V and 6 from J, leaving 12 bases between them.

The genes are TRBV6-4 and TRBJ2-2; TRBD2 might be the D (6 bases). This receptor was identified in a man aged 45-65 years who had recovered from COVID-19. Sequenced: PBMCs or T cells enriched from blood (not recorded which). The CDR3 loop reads CASSALAGPGELFF. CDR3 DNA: TGTGCCAGCAGTGCACTAGCTGGCCCCGGGGAGCTGTTTTTT.